In its sample, the clone carrying this T cell receptor (beta chain) was seen a few times. Its specificity is unknown. Blood genomic DNA input for TRB amplification was about 220-500 ng. TRB rearrangements were amplified by multiplex PCR with BIOMED2 TRB-A/B primers. MiXCR, applied by TCRdb to the multiplex PCR reads, yields one record per CDR3 protein. Seen here are 8,000 to 9,500 distinct CDR3 sequences, about two fifths observed once, and the top ten hold 53%. This sample is drawn from a study of T and B cells in COVID-19 patients. V lost 4 bases and J lost 4; bases outside the gene matches: 2. CDR1 SGHAT and CDR2 FQNNGV come from the germline V gene. The CDR3 consists of 14 residues. The study, taken as a whole, reports: In COVID-19 patients, T cell receptor beta variable and joining gene use was reportedly strongly skewed.

Sequencing was carried out using blood. The V gene is TRBV11-2, the J gene TRBJ2-3, with 10 bases fitting TRBD2. This sequence originates from a human donor with active COVID-19. This chain's CDR3 is CASSSSGSPDTQYF. CDR3 coding DNA: TGTGCCAGCAGCTCTAGCGGGAGTCCAGATACGCAGTATTTT.